This T cell receptor beta chain came from a study of blood T cell repertoires in COVID-19. Study as a whole: Spain, Italy and the United States supplied samples that represented acute and convalescent COVID-19.

The age range of participants was about 18 to 89 years, with residence in under 30 US areas. Two negative PCRs, clearance, or symptom resolution were required of recovered Cohort 3 donors. The CDR3 has 14 residues. TCRdb's copy holds only in-frame clones and misses some; the assay was immunoSEQ multiplex PCR. The table has about 200,000 clones, approximately 81% seen once. The rearrangement links TRBV12-2 to TRBJ1-6; no check of the table's D call, TRBD1, against the DNA was made. TRBV12-2 is deemed a pseudogene. The clonotype originates from a man aged 35-49 years who had recovered from COVID-19. Specimen: PBMCs or T cells enriched from blood (not recorded which). DNA of the CDR3: TGTGCAAGTCGCTCGGGACAGAATAATTCACCCCTCCACTTT. Its translation is CASRSGQNNSPLHF.